Each of the 25 T cell receptor beta chains below was sequenced from the same sample in a study of cytomegalovirus exposure and HLA in healthy donors. Primers: 60 Vbeta forward and 13 Jbeta reverse. Libraries were prepared by immunoSEQ multiplex PCR; TCRdb keeps only in-frame clonotypes and omits some of them. The data contain 95,000 to 150,000 clones, about a sixth of them singletons. The sample consisted of PBMCs. These receptors were obtained from a female donor in good health and CMV-seropositive.

The CDR3 sequence: CAWTLGVGQVYEQYF. DNA of the CDR3: TGTGCCTGGACCCTAGGAGTGGGACAGGTCTACGAGCAGTACTTC. J is TRBJ2-7 and V is TRBV30; 8 bases are a match to TRBD1. The V and J ends lost 4 bases and 3 bases, in that order; junction bases with no gene match: 11. Germline CDR1 GTSNPN, CDR2 SVGIG (reference sequence). The CDR3 extends over 15 amino acids.

This clone has just a few counts. V gene TRBV10-2 combines with J gene TRBJ1-2; TRBD1 might be the D (6 bases). V shed 2 bases and J shed 5 bases, with 9 bases lying between them. Germline CDR1 is WSHSY and CDR2 is SAAADI. The CDR3 has 13 amino acids. In nucleotides, the CDR3 is TGCGCCAGCAGTGAGGTTACAGGGTATGGCTACACCTTC. Amino acid sequence: CASSEVTGYGYTF.

The CDR3 loop reads CASSQVGLRANIQYF. The CDR3 nucleotides read TGCGCCAGCAGCCAAGTGGGACTCCGGGCCAACATTCAGTACTTC. The J gene is TRBJ2-4, the V gene TRBV4-1, with a tentative D call TRBD2 (6 bases). Trimming cost V 1 base and J 7 bases, with 14 bases left between them. The germline V gene has CDR1 MGHRA and CDR2 YSYEKL. CDR3 size: 15 residues.

V is TRBV7-3 and J is TRBJ2-3, with 10 bases matching TRBD1. The CDR3 is 17 residues long. V lost 2 bases and J lost 2; bases outside the gene matches: 7. CDR1 is SGHTA and CDR2 is FQGTGA in the germline V gene. The CDR3 reads CASSLRGQGEHTDTQYF. CDR3 coding DNA: TGTGCCAGCAGCTTACGAGGACAGGGGGAACACACAGATACGCAGTATTTT.

This clone was observed a few times. J is TRBJ2-2 and V is TRBV7-9; the D gene is possibly TRBD2 (6 bases). The germline CDR1 and CDR2 sequences are SEHNR and FQNEAQ (reference sequence). The CDR3 extends over 17 amino acids. Trimming took off 4 bases at V and 2 bases at J, with 17 bases between the two ends. The CDR3 sequence is CASSSAPGTGNTGELFF. The CDR3, as DNA: TGTGCCAGCAGCTCAGCCCCCGGGACTGGTAACACCGGGGAGCTGTTTTTT.

The rearrangement joins TRBV4-3 to TRBJ2-3; 8 positions match TRBD2. Germline V lookup: CDR1 LGHNA, CDR2 YSLEER. The V gene end was trimmed by 2 bases and the J gene end by 4 bases; junction bases not matched to a gene: 5. The CDR3 length is 15 residues. The CDR3 loop is CASSQYRGGADTQYF. The CDR3 DNA reads as TGCGCCAGCAGCCAATACCGGGGGGGGGCAGATACGCAGTATTTT.

In this sample, this clone turned up a few times. The chain recombines TRBV4-2 with TRBJ2-4, with a possible D match to TRBD2 (5 bases). This CDR3 has 14 amino acids. V was trimmed by 3 bases and J by 5 bases, leaving 11 bases between them. CDR1 is LGHNA, CDR2 YNFKEQ, per germline. The CDR3 sequence: CASSQIGIENIQYF. The CDR3 nucleotides are TGTGCCAGCAGCCAGATCGGGATCGAAAACATTCAGTACTTC.

The rearrangement links TRBV7-9 to TRBJ1-3; 7 nucleotides align to TRBD1. CDR1 and CDR2 (germline): SEHNR, FQNEAQ (reference sequence). CDR3 size: 15 residues. V gave up 4 bases and J gave up 4 bases; unmatched junction bases: 7. This CDR3 is CASSWGGTDGNTIYF. For the CDR3, the DNA is TGTGCCAGCAGCTGGGGTGGGACAGACGGAAACACCATATATTTT. Based on the CDR3 plus reference TRBV7-9 and TRBJ1-3, the full variable domain is DTGVSQNPRHKITKRGQNVTFRCDPISEHNRLYWYRQTLGQGPEFLTYFQNEAQLEKSRLLSDRFSAERPKGSFSTLEIQRTEQGDSAMYLCASSWGGTDGNTIYFGEGSWLTVV.

The V call is TRBV6-5, the J call TRBJ1-2, with D possibly being TRBD1 (6 bases). Trimming took 6 bases from V and 5 from J, leaving 19 bases between them. This CDR3 has 15 residues. Germline V gene lookup returns CDR1 MNHEY and CDR2 SVGAGI. The CDR3 sequence: CASRNPGDGRYGYTF. In DNA form, the CDR3 reads TGTGCCAGCAGAAATCCAGGGGACGGGCGGTATGGCTACACCTTC.

In its sample, this clone was seen a few times. The chain links TRBV6-5 to TRBJ2-5; 8 bases are a match to TRBD1. CDR3 length: 13 amino acids. Germline CDR1 is MNHEY and CDR2 is SVGAGI. V dropped 6 bases and J dropped 3; count of bases not matched to a gene: 3. The CDR3 nucleotides read TGTGCCAGCAGCCAGGACAGGGAAGAGACCCAGTACTTC. Translation gives CASSQDREETQYF.

This clone was found a few times. The chain links TRBV2 to TRBJ2-7; TRBD1 matches at 10 bases. The V segment lost 7 bases and the J segment 6 bases; nucleotides outside the gene matches: 9. The germline V gene encodes CDR1 SNHLY and CDR2 FYNNEI. This CDR3 region has 14 residues. The CDR3 loop reads CASKSGTGVPEQYF. DNA for the CDR3: TGTGCCAGCAAATCCGGGACAGGGGTACCCGAGCAGTACTTC.

This clone was detected only a few times. CDR3 loop: CASSLSGGSNTGELFF. The CDR3 DNA reads as TGTGCCAGCAGCTTGTCTGGGGGCTCGAACACCGGGGAGCTGTTTTTT. This chain links TRBV5-6 with TRBJ2-2, with TRBD1 as a possible D gene (6 bases). With 1 base removed from V and 0 bases from J, the gap between germline ends came to 10 bases. This CDR3 region has 16 residues. Germline assignment: CDR1 SGHDT and CDR2 YYEEEE.

The J gene is TRBJ2-1, the V gene TRBV6-6; perhaps TRBD1 as D (5 bases). The germline V gene has CDR1 MNHNY and CDR2 SVGAGI (reference sequence). This CDR3 has 13 residues. Trimming removed 6 bases at V and 6 bases at J, with 12 bases between. CDR3 DNA sequence: TGTGCCAGCAGCTGGGAAGGGGTCAATGAGCAGTTCTTC. The encoded protein is CASSWEGVNEQFF.

The CDR3 here is CASSELRGPSNQPQHF. Here the CDR3 DNA reads TGTGCCAGCAGTGAACTGAGAGGGCCCAGCAATCAGCCCCAGCATTTT. The J gene is TRBJ1-5, the V gene TRBV6-1; D is uncertain. The V gene's germline CDR1 is MNHNS and CDR2 SASEGT. The CDR3 sequence is 16 residues long. V was cut by 2 bases and J by 1 base, with 12 bases left in between.

Remarks on this clone: Other DNA sequences within the sample encode an identical CDR3. The V gene is TRBV5-1, the J gene TRBJ2-2, with TRBD1 matching 8 bases. This CDR3 spans 15 amino acids. CDR1 and CDR2 (germline): SGHRS, YFSETQ. The ends lost 4 bases at V and 2 bases at J; junction bases unmatched: 4. CDR3 sequence: CASSLDRGNTGELFF. DNA of the CDR3: TGCGCCAGCAGCCTCGACAGGGGAAACACCGGGGAGCTGTTTTTT.

In this sample, this clone turned up a few times. The chain employs TRBV30 and TRBJ2-3; TRBD1 aligns across 8 bases. Germline values: CDR1 GTSNPN, CDR2 SVGIG (reference sequence). The CDR3 length is 14 residues. J was trimmed by 4 bases and V by 1 base; bases with no gene match: 4. CDR3 sequence (DNA): TGTGCCTGGAGTGACGGACAGGGCTCAGATACGCAGTATTTT. This sequence encodes CAWSDGQGSDTQYF.

This chain uses TRBV5-6 with TRBJ1-2; 7 bases fit TRBD1. The germline V gene encodes CDR1 SGHDT and CDR2 YYEEEE. With V trimmed by 4 bases and J by 2 bases, 8 bases remained unmatched. This CDR3 comprises 15 residues. The chain's CDR3 is CASSPPGQRNYGYTF. The CDR3 DNA sequence: TGTGCCAGCAGCCCCCCGGGACAGCGAAACTATGGCTACACCTTC.

This clone came up a few times. This chain connects TRBV19 to TRBJ2-1; possibly TRBD2 for D (6 bases). Germline assignment: CDR1 LNHDA and CDR2 SQIVND (reference sequence). V shed 3 bases and J shed 8 bases, with 8 bases lying between them. This CDR3 comprises 12 residues. The CDR3 sequence: CASSISGDEQFF. The CDR3 nucleotides are TGTGCCAGTAGTATTTCGGGGGATGAGCAGTTCTTC.

The V and J genes are TRBV27 and TRBJ2-1; 10 bases line up with TRBD2. V shed 5 bases and J 6 bases; nucleotides not matched to a gene: 10. This CDR3 comprises 16 residues. Germline CDR1 reads MNHEY; CDR2 reads SMNVEV (reference sequence). CDR3 sequence reads: CASSVRLAGAVNEQFF. CDR3 DNA: TGTGCCAGCAGTGTTCGTCTAGCGGGGGCCGTCAATGAGCAGTTCTTC.

The rearrangement links TRBV6-5 to TRBJ2-5; D gene unclear. The DNA matches TRBJ2-7 better at its end, which makes the J call doubtful. The CDR3 extends over 13 amino acids. Germline V gives CDR1 MNHEY, CDR2 SVGAGI. The CDR3 nucleotides are TGTGCCAGCACCTCTCCTATGAACTACGAGCAGTACTTC. Residues: CASTSPMNYEQYF.

The chain combines TRBV15 with TRBJ2-6; D gene uncertain. Per germline, CDR1 LNHNV and CDR2 YYDKDF (reference sequence). This CDR3 is built from 15 residues. The V gene lost 5 bases and the J gene lost 1 base, with 9 bases spanning the gap. CDR3 residues: CATSDTVSGANVLTF. The CDR3 bases are TGTGCCACCAGCGATACAGTGTCTGGGGCCAACGTCCTGACTTTC.

As concerns this clone: This same CDR3 is encoded by further DNA sequences in the sample. The chain couples TRBV19 to TRBJ1-5; no definite D call. Trimming cost V 2 bases and J 0 bases, with 5 bases left between them. The length of the CDR3 is 14 residues. Per the germline V gene, CDR1 is LNHDA and CDR2 is SQIVND (reference sequence). The DNA for the CDR3 is TGTGCCAGTAGTATACGGGATAGCAATCAGCCCCAGCATTTT. Protein product: CASSIRDSNQPQHF.

This sequence joins TRBV6-6 and TRBJ2-7; 8 nucleotides match TRBD1. This CDR3 has 12 amino acids. Per the germline V gene, CDR1 is MNHNY and CDR2 is SVGAGI (reference sequence). Trimming at V came to 7 bases and at J to 7 bases, leaving 6 bases not matched to a gene. The CDR3 spells CASMLDRVEQYF. Written as DNA, the CDR3 is TGTGCCAGCATGTTGGACAGGGTGGAGCAGTACTTC.

This clone turned up a few times. The chain joins TRBV5-1 to TRBJ2-2; TRBD1 matches at 7 bases. Germline CDR1 is SGHRS and CDR2 is YFSETQ. Unmatched junction bases numbered 6, after V lost 0 bases and J lost 1 base. This CDR3 is built from 17 residues. The DNA of the CDR3 is TGCGCCAGCAGCTTGGGGTGGGGACAGTTGAACACCGGGGAGCTGTTTTTT. Protein: CASSLGWGQLNTGELFF. Looking up the rest from reference TRBV5-1 and TRBJ2-2 gives the full variable domain: KAGVTQTPRYLIKTRGQQVTLSCSPISGHRSVSWYQQTPGQGLQFLFEYFSETQRNKGNFPGRFSGRQFSNSRSEMNVSTLELGDSALYLCASSLGWGQLNTGELFFGEGSRLTVL.

This clone was seen more than once but under ten times. The rearrangement links TRBV12-5 to TRBJ2-6, with 7 bases aligning to TRBD1. Trimming took 2 bases from V and 4 from J; bases not matched to a gene: 2. The germline CDR1 and CDR2 sequences are LGHNT and FRNRAP. The CDR3 is 15 amino acids. CDR3 bases: TGTGCTAGTGGTTTGTGGGGACAGGGGGCCAACGTCCTGACTTTC. Protein: CASGLWGQGANVLTF.